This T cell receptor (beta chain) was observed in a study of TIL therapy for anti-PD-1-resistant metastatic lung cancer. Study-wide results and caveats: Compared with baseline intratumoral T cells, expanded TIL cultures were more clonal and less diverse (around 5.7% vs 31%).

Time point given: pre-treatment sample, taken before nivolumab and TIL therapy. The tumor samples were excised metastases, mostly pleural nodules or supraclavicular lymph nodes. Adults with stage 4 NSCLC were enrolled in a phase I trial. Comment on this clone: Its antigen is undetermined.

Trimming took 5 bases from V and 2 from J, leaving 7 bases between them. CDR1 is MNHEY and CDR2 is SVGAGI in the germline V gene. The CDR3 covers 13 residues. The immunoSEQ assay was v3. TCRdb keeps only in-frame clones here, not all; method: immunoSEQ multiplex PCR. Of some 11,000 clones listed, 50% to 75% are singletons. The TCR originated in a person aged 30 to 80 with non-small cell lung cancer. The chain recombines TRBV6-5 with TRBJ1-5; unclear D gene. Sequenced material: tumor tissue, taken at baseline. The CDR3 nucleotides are TGTGCCAGCAGTAGACCTGGCAATCAGCCCCAGCATTTT. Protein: CASSRPGNQPQHF.